Presented here are 18 T cell receptor beta chains from one specimen sequenced in a study of T cell repertoires in ileal Crohn's disease. Only in-frame clones appear in the TCRdb table, and some are missing; sequencing was by immunoSEQ multiplex PCR. The sample carries about 1,900 clones, 86% recorded once. The time point is: inflamed ileum from the surgical specimen. Specimen: ileal tissue. These receptors all stem from an adult with Crohn's disease.

Only one count was recorded for this clone. V usage is TRBV21-1 and J usage is TRBJ1-6. TRBV21-1 is described as a pseudogene. CDR3 length: 18 amino acids. Here the CDR3 DNA reads TGTGCCAGCAGTAGACGTTTAGCACACATACATCATAATTCACCCCTCCACTTT. Amino acid sequence: CASSRRLAHIHHNSPLHF.

J is TRBJ1-4 and V is TRBV5-6; D is ambiguous. Germline V gene sequence: CDR1 SGHDT, CDR2 YYEEEE. V was pared by 0 bases and J by 5 bases, with 14 bases between. The CDR3 has 16 residues. This CDR3 reads CASSLARGLFNEKLFF. The CDR3 DNA is TGTGCCAGCAGCTTGGCCCGTGGATTATTCAATGAAAAACTGTTTTTT.

This chain connects TRBV14 to TRBJ2-5; D is unresolved. CDR1 is SGHDN, CDR2 FVKESK, per germline. CDR3 length: 15 residues. Deletions cut 5 bases from V and 2 bases from J, with 15 bases between. CDR3 loop: CASSWGFGVQETQYF. The DNA for the CDR3 is TGTGCCAGCAGCTGGGGATTTGGCGTTCAAGAGACCCAGTACTTC. The full variable domain, with the rest looked up from reference TRBV14 and TRBJ2-5, is EAGVTQFPSHSVIEKGQTVTLRCDPISGHDNLYWYRRVMGKEIKFLLHFVKESKQDESGMPNNRFLAERTGGTYSTLKVQPAELEDSGVYFCASSWGFGVQETQYFGPGTRLLVL.

V is TRBV2 and J is TRBJ2-6; perhaps D is TRBD1 or TRBD2 (5 bases each). V lost 6 bases, J lost 2 bases, and 14 bases lay in between. The CDR3 is 16 amino acids. Germline CDR1 and CDR2: SNHLY and FYNNEI. The CDR3 reads CASRGVSEPGANVLTF. The CDR3 nucleotides read TGTGCCAGCAGGGGGGTATCGGAACCTGGGGCCAACGTCCTGACTTTC.

This sequence joins TRBV7-9 and TRBJ2-5, with D possibly TRBD2 on 5 matching bases. With 2 bases removed from V and 7 bases from J, the gap between germline ends came to 14 bases. Germline assignment: CDR1 SEHNR and CDR2 FQNEAQ (reference sequence). This CDR3 has 14 amino acids. The DNA of the CDR3 is TGTGCCAGCAGCTTAAGAACGGGGTTAGGGACCCAGTACTTC. Translated, it gives CASSLRTGLGTQYF.

The sample holds one count of this clone. J is TRBJ1-5 and V is TRBV7-9; 8 positions agree with TRBD1. The CDR3 totals 15 residues. Germline CDR1 SEHNR, CDR2 FQNEAQ (reference sequence). After removal of 5 bases from V and 5 bases from J, the junction contained 8 bases not matched to a gene. CDR3 amino acids: CASSPTAGGHQPQHF. As DNA, the CDR3 is TGTGCCAGCAGCCCCACCGCAGGGGGCCATCAGCCCCAGCATTTT.

This chain joins TRBV6-5 and TRBJ1-2, with 7 bases identical to TRBD1. After removal of 7 bases from V and 8 bases from J, the junction contained 13 bases not matched to a gene. The germline gives CDR1 MNHEY, CDR2 SVGAGI. The length of the CDR3 is 14 residues. CDR3 coding DNA: TGTGCCAGCAAACGAGACAGGGCCAACTGGGGCTACACCTTC. Translation gives CASKRDRANWGYTF.

The V gene is TRBV28, the J gene TRBJ2-2; D possibly corresponds to TRBD2 (6 bases). The CDR3 is 17 residues long. The ends were cut back, 7 bases at V and 1 base at J, with 19 bases in the middle. Germline V gene lookup returns CDR1 MDHEN and CDR2 SYDVKM. The CDR3 region has the DNA TGTGCCAGCACCCTGCGAGGGGCGGGGAAGAACACCGGGGAGCTGTTTTTT. Translating it yields CASTLRGAGKNTGELFF.

The rearrangement joins TRBV28 to TRBJ1-2; D remains ambiguous. Looked up from germline, CDR1 is MDHEN and CDR2 is SYDVKM. The CDR3 is 13 amino acids. V lost 6 bases, J lost 1 base, and 9 bases lay in between. CDR3 coding DNA: TGTGCCAGCAGCCTTGGATTTAACTATGGCTACACCTTC. Translating gives CASSLGFNYGYTF.

This clone was counted only a few times. The chain links TRBV7-3 to TRBJ2-2, with D unresolved. From germline, CDR1 is SGHTA and CDR2 FQGTGA. V was shortened by 5 bases and J by 2 bases, with 9 bases between the two germline ends. The CDR3 is 14 residues long. This chain's CDR3 is CASSLIANTGELFF. CDR3 DNA sequence: TGTGCCAGCAGCCTAATTGCTAACACCGGGGAGCTGTTTTTT.

V is TRBV9 and J is TRBJ2-7; D unclear. The V gene lost 0 bases and the J gene lost 1 base, with 8 bases spanning the gap. The germline CDR1 and CDR2 sequences are SGDLS and YYNGEE. The CDR3 has 14 amino acids. For the CDR3, the DNA is TGTGCCAGCAGCGTAGAGCCCGGTTCCTACGAGCAGTACTTC. This translates into CASSVEPGSYEQYF.

By frequency in the sample, this clone is large (0.1 to 1%). The chain carries TRBV5-6 and TRBJ2-2; D gene ambiguous. The V gene's germline CDR1 is SGHDT and CDR2 YYEEEE. CDR3 length equals 12 residues. V was pared by 3 bases and J by 8 bases, with 8 bases between. The CDR3 sequence: CASSWLGGELFF. The CDR3 nucleotides read TGTGCCAGCAGCTGGCTGGGAGGGGAGCTGTTTTTT.

The rearrangement joins TRBV30 to TRBJ2-7; 11 bases agree with TRBD2. J was trimmed by 9 bases and V by 0 bases; bases with no gene match: 4. From germline, CDR1 is GTSNPN and CDR2 SVGIG (reference sequence). CDR3 length: 13 amino acids. This CDR3 is CAWSVSGRARQYF. Written as DNA, the CDR3 is TGTGCCTGGAGTGTTAGCGGGAGGGCCCGGCAGTACTTC.

The rearrangement uses TRBV6-4 and TRBJ1-3; tentatively, D is TRBD1 (5 bases). There are 15 residues in the CDR3. Deletions cut 11 bases from V and 0 bases from J, with 17 bases between. The V gene's germline CDR1 is MRHNA and CDR2 SNTAGT. The CDR3 region has the DNA TGTGCCGCCGGTCCGGGGACGGACTCTGGAAACACCATATATTTT. Its protein is CAAGPGTDSGNTIYF.

The V gene is TRBV28, the J gene TRBJ1-1; D remains ambiguous. The germline gives CDR1 MDHEN, CDR2 SYDVKM. The CDR3 sequence is 13 residues long. V dropped 6 bases and J dropped 0 bases, with 8 bases sitting between them. The CDR3 spells CASSGRMNTEAFF. The CDR3 DNA reads as TGTGCCAGCAGCGGTCGTATGAACACTGAAGCTTTCTTT.

The rearrangement uses TRBV29-1 and TRBJ2-7; D not resolved. The CDR3 is 12 amino acids. With 7 bases removed from V and 2 bases from J, the gap between germline ends came to 12 bases. Germline V gene sequence: CDR1 SQVTM, CDR2 ANQGSEA. The CDR3 spells CSGYTEPYEQYF. CDR3 nucleotide sequence: TGCAGCGGCTACACAGAGCCCTACGAGCAGTACTTC.

The chain joins TRBV11-2 to TRBJ2-3; 7 bases agree with TRBD1. CDR3 size: 14 residues. V lost 1 base and J lost 5; bases outside the gene matches: 3. Germline CDR1 reads SGHAT; CDR2 reads FQNNGV. In DNA form, the CDR3 reads TGTGCCAGCAGCTTAGGGGACAGTTTAGATACGCAGTATTTT. Translating it yields CASSLGDSLDTQYF.

The chain joins TRBV5-4 to TRBJ2-3; D remains ambiguous. The CDR3 length is 14 residues. V lost 5 bases to trimming and J lost 0 bases, with 10 bases between them. Per germline, CDR1 SGHNT and CDR2 YYREEE (reference sequence). CDR3 in DNA: TGTGCCAGCAGTCCCGGAGTTAGCACAGATACGCAGTATTTT. Amino acids: CASSPGVSTDTQYF.